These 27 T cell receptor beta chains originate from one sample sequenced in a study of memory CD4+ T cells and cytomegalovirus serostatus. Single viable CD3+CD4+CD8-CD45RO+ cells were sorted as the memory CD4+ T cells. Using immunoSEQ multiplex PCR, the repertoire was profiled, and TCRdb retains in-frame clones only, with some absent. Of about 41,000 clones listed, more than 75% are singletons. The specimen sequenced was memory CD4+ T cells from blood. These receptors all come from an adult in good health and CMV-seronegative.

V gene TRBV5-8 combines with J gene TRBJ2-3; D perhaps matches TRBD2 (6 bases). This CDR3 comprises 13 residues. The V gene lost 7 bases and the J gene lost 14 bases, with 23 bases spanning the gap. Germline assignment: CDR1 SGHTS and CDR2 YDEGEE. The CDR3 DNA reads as TGTGCCAGCTCATTTCCCGGGACTCCCTCGTCGTATTTT. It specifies CASSFPGTPSSYF.

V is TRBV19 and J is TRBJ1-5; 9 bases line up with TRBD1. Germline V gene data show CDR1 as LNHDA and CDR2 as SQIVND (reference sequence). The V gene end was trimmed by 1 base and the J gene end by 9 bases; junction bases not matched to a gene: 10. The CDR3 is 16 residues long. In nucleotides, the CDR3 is TGTGCCAGTAGTATAGGGACAGGGGCAACGGGGTGGCCCCAGCATTTT. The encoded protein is CASSIGTGATGWPQHF.

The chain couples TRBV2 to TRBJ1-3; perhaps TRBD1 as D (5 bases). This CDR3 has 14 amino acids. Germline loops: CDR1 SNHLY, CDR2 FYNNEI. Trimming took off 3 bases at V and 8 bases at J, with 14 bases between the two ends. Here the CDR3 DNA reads TGTGCCAGCAGTGAGGCGGGACCTTCGGACACCATATATTTT. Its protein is CASSEAGPSDTIYF.

CDR3 sequence: CASSLERSGLSFRNEQFF. CDR3 bases: TGTGCCAGCAGCTTAGAAAGGTCAGGGTTAAGTTTTCGGAATGAGCAGTTCTTC. The chain uses TRBV13 and TRBJ2-1; maybe TRBD1 (5 bases). Germline loops: CDR1 PRHDT, CDR2 FYEKMQ (reference sequence). Between the trimmed V and J ends, which lost 1 base and 7 bases, there was a span of 23 bases. The CDR3 extends over 18 amino acids.

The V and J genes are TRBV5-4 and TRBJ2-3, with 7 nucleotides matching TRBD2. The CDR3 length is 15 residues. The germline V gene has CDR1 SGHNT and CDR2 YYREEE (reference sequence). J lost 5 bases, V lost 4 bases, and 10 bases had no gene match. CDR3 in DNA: TGTGCCAGCAGCCTGAGAACCCCGGGGGGAGATACGCAGTATTTT. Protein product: CASSLRTPGGDTQYF.

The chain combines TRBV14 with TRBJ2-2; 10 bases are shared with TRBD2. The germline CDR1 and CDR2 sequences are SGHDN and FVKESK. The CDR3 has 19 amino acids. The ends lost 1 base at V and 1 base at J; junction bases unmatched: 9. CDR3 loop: CASSQGGLAEYWNTGELFF. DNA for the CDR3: TGTGCCAGCAGCCAAGGAGGACTAGCGGAATACTGGAACACCGGGGAGCTGTTTTTT. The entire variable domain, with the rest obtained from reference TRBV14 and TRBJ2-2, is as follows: EAGVTQFPSHSVIEKGQTVTLRCDPISGHDNLYWYRRVMGKEIKFLLHFVKESKQDESGMPNNRFLAERTGGTYSTLKVQPAELEDSGVYFCASSQGGLAEYWNTGELFFGEGSRLTVL.

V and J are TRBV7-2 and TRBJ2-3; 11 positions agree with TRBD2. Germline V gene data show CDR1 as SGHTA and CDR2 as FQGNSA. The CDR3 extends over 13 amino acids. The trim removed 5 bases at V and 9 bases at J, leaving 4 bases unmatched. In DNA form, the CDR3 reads TGTGCCAGCAGCATGACTAGCGGGGTAACGCAGTATTTT. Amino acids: CASSMTSGVTQYF.

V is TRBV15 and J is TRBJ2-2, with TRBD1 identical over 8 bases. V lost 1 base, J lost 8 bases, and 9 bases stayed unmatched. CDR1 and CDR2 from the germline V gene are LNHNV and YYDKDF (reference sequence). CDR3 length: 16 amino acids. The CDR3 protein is CATSRGGQARLGELFF. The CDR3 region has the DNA TGTGCCACCAGCAGAGGGGGACAGGCACGACTGGGGGAGCTGTTTTTT. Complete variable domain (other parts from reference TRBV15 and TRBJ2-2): DAMVIQNPRYQVTQFGKPVTLSCSQTLNHNVMYWYQQKSSQAPKLLFHYYDKDFNNEADTPDNFQSRRPNTSFCFLDIRSPGLGDTAMYLCATSRGGQARLGELFFGEGSRLTVL.

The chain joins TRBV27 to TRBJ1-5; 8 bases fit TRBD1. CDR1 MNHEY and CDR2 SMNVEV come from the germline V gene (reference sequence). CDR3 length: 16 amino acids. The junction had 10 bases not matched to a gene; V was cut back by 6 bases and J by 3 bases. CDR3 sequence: CASSPYQGANNQPQHF. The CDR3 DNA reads TGTGCCAGCAGCCCATACCAGGGGGCGAACAATCAGCCCCAGCATTTT.

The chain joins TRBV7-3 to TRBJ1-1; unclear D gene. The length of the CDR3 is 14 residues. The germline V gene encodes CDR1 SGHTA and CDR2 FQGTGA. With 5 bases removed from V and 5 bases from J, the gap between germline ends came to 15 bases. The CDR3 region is CASSLYLLETEAFF. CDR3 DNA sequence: TGTGCCAGCAGCCTTTACCTTCTCGAGACTGAAGCTTTCTTT.

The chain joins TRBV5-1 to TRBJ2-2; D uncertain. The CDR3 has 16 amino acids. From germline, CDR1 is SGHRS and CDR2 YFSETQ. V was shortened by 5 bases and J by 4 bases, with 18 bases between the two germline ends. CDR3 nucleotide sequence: TGCGCCAGCAGTCCATCCGGCTCCGGTAGCACCGGGGAGCTGTTTTTT. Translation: CASSPSGSGSTGELFF.

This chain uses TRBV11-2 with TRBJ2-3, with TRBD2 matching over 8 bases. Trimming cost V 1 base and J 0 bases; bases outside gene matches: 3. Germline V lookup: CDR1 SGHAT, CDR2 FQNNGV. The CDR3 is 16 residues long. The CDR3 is CASSLGAGASTDTQYF. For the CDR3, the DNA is TGTGCCAGCAGCTTAGGAGCGGGGGCGAGCACAGATACGCAGTATTTT.

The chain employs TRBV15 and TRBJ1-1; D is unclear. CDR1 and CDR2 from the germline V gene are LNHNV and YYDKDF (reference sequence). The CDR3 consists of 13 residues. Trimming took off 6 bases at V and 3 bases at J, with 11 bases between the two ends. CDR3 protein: CATSRRADTEAFF. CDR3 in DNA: TGTGCCACCAGTCGAAGGGCTGACACTGAAGCTTTCTTT.

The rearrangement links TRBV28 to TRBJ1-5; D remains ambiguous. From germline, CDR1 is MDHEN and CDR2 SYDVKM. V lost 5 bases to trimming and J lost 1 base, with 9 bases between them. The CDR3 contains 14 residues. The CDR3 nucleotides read TGTGCCAGCAGTCAGACCCTAAGCAATCAGCCCCAGCATTTT. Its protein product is CASSQTLSNQPQHF. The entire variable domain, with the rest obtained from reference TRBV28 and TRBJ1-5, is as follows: DVKVTQSSRYLVKRTGEKVFLECVQDMDHENMFWYRQDPGLGLRLIYFSYDVKMKEKGDIPEGYSVSREKKERFSLILESASTNQTSMYLCASSQTLSNQPQHFGDGTRLSIL.

CDR3 sequence (DNA): TGTGCCAGCCGACCCAGACGGGCCAACACTGAAGCTTTCTTT. It encodes CASRPRRANTEAFF. The rearrangement links TRBV27 to TRBJ1-1; no clear D. Germline-derived CDR1 and CDR2 are MNHEY and SMNVEV (reference sequence). The CDR3 is 14 residues long. Trimming cost V 8 bases and J 2 bases, with 15 bases left between them.

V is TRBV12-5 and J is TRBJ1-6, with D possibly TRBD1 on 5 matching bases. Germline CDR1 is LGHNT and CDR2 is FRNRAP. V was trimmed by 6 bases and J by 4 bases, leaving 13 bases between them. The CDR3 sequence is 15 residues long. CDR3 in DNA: TGTGCTAGTGGCCTGGGGGTGGGGTATAATTCACCCCTCCACTTT. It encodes CASGLGVGYNSPLHF. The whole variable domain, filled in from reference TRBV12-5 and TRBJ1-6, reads DARVTQTPRHKVTEMGQEVTMRCQPILGHNTVFWYRQTMMQGLELLAYFRNRAPLDDSGMPKDRFSAEMPDATLATLKIQPSEPRDSAVYFCASGLGVGYNSPLHFGNGTRLTVT.

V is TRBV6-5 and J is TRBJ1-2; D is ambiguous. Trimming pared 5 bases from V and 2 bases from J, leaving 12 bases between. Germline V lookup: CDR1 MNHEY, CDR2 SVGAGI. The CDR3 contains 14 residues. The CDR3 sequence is CASSGYAENYGYTF. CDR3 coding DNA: TGTGCCAGCAGTGGATACGCAGAGAACTATGGCTACACCTTC.

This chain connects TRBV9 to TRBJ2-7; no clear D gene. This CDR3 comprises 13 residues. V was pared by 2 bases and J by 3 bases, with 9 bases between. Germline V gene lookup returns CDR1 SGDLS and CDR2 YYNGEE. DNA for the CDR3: TGTGCCAGCAGCGTTGGGCTAGACTACGAGCAGTACTTC. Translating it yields CASSVGLDYEQYF.

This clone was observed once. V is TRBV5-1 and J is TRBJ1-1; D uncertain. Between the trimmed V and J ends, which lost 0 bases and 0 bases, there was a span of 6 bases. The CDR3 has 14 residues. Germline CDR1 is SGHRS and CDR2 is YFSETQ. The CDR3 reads CASSLEGMNTEAFF. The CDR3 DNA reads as TGCGCCAGCAGCTTGGAAGGGATGAACACTGAAGCTTTCTTT.

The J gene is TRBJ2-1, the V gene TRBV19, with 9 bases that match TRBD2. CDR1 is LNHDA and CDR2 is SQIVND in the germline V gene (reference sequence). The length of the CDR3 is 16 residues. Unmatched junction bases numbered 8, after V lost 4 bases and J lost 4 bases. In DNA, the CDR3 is TGTGCCAGTAGTAGGGCTAGCGGGGCCCCTTACAATGAGCAGTTCTTC. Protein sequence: CASSRASGAPYNEQFF.

The CDR3 nucleotides are TGTGCCAGCAGCTTAAATCTGGGCACTGAAGCTTTCTTT. It yields the protein CASSLNLGTEAFF. V and J are TRBV11-2 and TRBJ1-1; D is undetermined. Germline values: CDR1 SGHAT, CDR2 FQNNGV. V was trimmed by 2 bases and J by 4 bases, leaving 8 bases between them. This CDR3 region has 13 residues.

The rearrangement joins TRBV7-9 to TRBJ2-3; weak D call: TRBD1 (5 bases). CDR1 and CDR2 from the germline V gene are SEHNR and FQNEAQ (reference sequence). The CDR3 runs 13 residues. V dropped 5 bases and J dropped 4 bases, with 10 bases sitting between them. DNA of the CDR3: TGTGCCAGCAGCGCAGGGTGGGCAGATACGCAGTATTTT. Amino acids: CASSAGWADTQYF. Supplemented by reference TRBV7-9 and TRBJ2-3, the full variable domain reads DTGVSQNPRHKITKRGQNVTFRCDPISEHNRLYWYRQTLGQGPEFLTYFQNEAQLEKSRLLSDRFSAERPKGSFSTLEIQRTEQGDSAMYLCASSAGWADTQYFGPGTRLTVL.

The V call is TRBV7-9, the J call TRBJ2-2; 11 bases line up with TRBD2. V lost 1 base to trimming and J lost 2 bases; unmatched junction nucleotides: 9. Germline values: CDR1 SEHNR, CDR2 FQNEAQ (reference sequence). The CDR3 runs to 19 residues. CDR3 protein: CASSLVELAGGLNTGELFF. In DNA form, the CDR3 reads TGTGCCAGCAGCTTAGTTGAGCTAGCGGGGGGACTAAACACCGGGGAGCTGTTTTTT.

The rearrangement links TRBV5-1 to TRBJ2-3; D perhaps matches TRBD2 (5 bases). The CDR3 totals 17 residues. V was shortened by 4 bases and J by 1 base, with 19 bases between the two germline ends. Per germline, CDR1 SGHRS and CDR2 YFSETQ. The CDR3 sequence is CASSRGGGSARTDTQYF. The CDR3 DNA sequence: TGCGCCAGCAGCCGGGGTGGTGGGAGCGCTCGCACAGATACGCAGTATTTT.

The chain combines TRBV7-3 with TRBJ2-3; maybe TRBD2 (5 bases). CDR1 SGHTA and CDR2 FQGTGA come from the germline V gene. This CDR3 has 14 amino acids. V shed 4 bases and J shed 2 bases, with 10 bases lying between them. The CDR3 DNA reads TGTGCCAGCAGCTCCGGACTCTCCACAGATACGCAGTATTTT. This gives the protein CASSSGLSTDTQYF.

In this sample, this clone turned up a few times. This CDR3 reads CASSTVSSDRPYEQYF. The CDR3 region has the DNA TGTGCCAGTAGTACCGTCAGCTCCGACAGACCCTACGAGCAGTACTTC. The V gene is TRBV19, the J gene TRBJ2-7; tentative D call: TRBD1 (5 bases). V shed 4 bases and J shed 2 bases, with 18 bases lying between them. This CDR3 has 16 amino acids. Germline CDR1 and CDR2: LNHDA and SQIVND (reference sequence). Complete variable domain (other parts from reference TRBV19 and TRBJ2-7): DGGITQSPKYLFRKEGQNVTLSCEQNLNHDAMYWYRQDPGQGLRLIYYSQIVNDFQKGDIAEGYSVSREKKESFPLTVTSAQKNPTAFYLCASSTVSSDRPYEQYFGPGTRLTVT.

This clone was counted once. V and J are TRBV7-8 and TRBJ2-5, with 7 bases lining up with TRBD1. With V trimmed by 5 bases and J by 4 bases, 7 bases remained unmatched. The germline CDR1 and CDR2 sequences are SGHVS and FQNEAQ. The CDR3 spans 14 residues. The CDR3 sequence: CASSPNDRVETQYF. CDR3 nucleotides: TGTGCCAGCAGCCCTAATGACAGGGTAGAGACCCAGTACTTC.